This T cell receptor (beta chain) was identified in a study of control samples from healthy donors and cancer patients. The repertoire was sequenced with immunoSEQ multiplex PCR; TCRdb's copy has only in-frame clones and lacks some. Among some 130,000 clones, 90% were seen once, and the ten largest hold about 2.3%. The specimen sequenced was blood. This receptor was taken from a man between 35 and 55 years old in good health.

Here the CDR3 reads CSVEDPGVGYTF. The CDR3 DNA sequence: TGCAGCGTTGAAGATCCAGGGGTCGGCTACACCTTC. The chain uses TRBV29-1 and TRBJ1-2; weak D call: TRBD1 (6 bases). Trimming removed 0 bases from V and 8 bases from J, with 10 bases in between. The CDR3 contains 12 residues. The germline V gene has CDR1 SQVTM and CDR2 ANQGSEA.